This record covers a single T cell receptor (beta chain). Its target is not known. These data belong to a study of OX40 agonist ivuxolimab in advanced cancers. Study results and limitations: Also showing low normalized T-cell clonal expansion were some of the nonresponders.

Per the germline V gene, CDR1 is MDHEN and CDR2 is SYDVKM. V was pared by 5 bases and J by 4 bases, with 11 bases between. This CDR3 has 14 residues. Clones were read by immunoSEQ multiplex PCR, and TCRdb kept only the in-frame ones, dropping some. The sample yields about 60,000 clones, roughly 84% seen once. The material sequenced was CD4+ or CD8+ T cells sorted from blood, taken in a trial of the OX40 agonist ivuxolimab. The chain uses TRBV28 and TRBJ1-4; D gene uncertain. This TCR derives from an adult with an advanced solid tumor such as melanoma, head and neck, liver or kidney cancer. The CDR3 is CASSPRRSNEKLFF. In nucleotides, the CDR3 is TGTGCCAGCAGTCCACGGCGGAGTAATGAAAAACTGTTTTTT.